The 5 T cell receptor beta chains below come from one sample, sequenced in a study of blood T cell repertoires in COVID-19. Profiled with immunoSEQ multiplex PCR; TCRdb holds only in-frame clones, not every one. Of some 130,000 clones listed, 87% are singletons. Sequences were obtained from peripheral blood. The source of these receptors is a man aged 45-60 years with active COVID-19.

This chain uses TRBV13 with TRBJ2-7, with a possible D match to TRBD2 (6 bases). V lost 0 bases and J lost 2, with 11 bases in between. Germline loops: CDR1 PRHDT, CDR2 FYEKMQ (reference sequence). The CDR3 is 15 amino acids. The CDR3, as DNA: TGTGCCAGCAGCTTAGGCGGAGCGGGTCCCTACGAGCAGTACTTC. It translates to CASSLGGAGPYEQYF. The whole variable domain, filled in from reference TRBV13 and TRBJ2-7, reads AAGVIQSPRHLIKEKRETATLKCYPIPRHDTVYWYQQGPGQDPQFLISFYEKMQSDKGSIPDRFSAQQFSDYHSELNMSSLELGDSALYFCASSLGGAGPYEQYFGPGTRLTVT.

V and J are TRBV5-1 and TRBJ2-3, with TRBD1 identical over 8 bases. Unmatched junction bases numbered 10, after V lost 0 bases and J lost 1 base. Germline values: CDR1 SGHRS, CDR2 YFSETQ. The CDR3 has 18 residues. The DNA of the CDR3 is TGCGCCAGCAGCTTGGGAAGGACAGGGAGTGGAGGCACAGATACGCAGTATTTT. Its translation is CASSLGRTGSGGTDTQYF.

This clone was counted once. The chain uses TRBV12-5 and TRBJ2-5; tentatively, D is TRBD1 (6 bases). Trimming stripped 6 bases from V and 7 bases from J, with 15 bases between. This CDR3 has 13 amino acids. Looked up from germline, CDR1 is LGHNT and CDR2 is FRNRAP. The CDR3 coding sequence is TGTGCTAGTGGGACAGGTTCAGCGGCGACCCAGTACTTC. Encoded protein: CASGTGSAATQYF. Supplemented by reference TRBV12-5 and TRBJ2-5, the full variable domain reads DARVTQTPRHKVTEMGQEVTMRCQPILGHNTVFWYRQTMMQGLELLAYFRNRAPLDDSGMPKDRFSAEMPDATLATLKIQPSEPRDSAVYFCASGTGSAATQYFGPGTRLLVL.

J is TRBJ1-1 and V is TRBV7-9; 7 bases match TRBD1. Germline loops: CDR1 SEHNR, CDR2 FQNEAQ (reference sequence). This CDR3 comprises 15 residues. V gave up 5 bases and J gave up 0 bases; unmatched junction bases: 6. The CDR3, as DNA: TGTGCCAGCAGCGGGGGGACAGTTATGAACACTGAAGCTTTCTTT. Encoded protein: CASSGGTVMNTEAFF.

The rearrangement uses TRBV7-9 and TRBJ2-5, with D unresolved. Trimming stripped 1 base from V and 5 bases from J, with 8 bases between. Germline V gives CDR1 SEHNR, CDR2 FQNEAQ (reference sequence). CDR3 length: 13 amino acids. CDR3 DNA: TGTGCCAGCAGCTTAGGACTTCGCGAGACCCAGTACTTC. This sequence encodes CASSLGLRETQYF.